The 3 T cell receptor beta chains below come from one sample, sequenced in a study of human T cells and chemical hapten exposure. TCRdb called the RACE reads again in MiXCR, with one record for every CDR3 protein. The profile shows tens of thousands of distinct CDR3 sequences, roughly 11% of them singletons. The time point was: patch test 2, 6 weeks after DPC sensitization. Treatment specified: therapeutic diphenylcyclopropenone sensitization with weekly scalp DPC. The sample consisted of whole blood, taken in connection with sensitization to the hapten diphenylcyclopropenone (DPC). Receptor source: a man between 40 and 49 years old with alopecia areata. Some clones in this sample may be carry-over from other donors' samples.

The chain has TRBV9 and TRBJ2-5; 13 bases map to TRBD2. Germline CDR1 and CDR2: SGDLS and YYNGEE. The CDR3 length is 17 residues. Trimming cost V 1 base and J 2 bases; bases outside gene matches: 5. The CDR3, as DNA: TGTGCCAGCAGCGTATCACTAGCGGGAGGGACTCAAGAGACCCAGTACTTC. Residues: CASSVSLAGGTQETQYF.

Ten or more counts support this clonotype. The chain uses TRBV2 and TRBJ1-1, with 7 bases lining up with TRBD1. V dropped 9 bases and J dropped 5; count of bases not matched to a gene: 12. The CDR3 is made up of 14 amino acids. Germline V gene data show CDR1 as SNHLY and CDR2 as FYNNEI. The CDR3 sequence is CARTEGAGGTEAFF. The CDR3 DNA sequence: TGTGCCAGGACGGAGGGCGCAGGGGGGACTGAAGCTTTCTTT.

The V gene is TRBV6-1, the J gene TRBJ2-7; the match to TRBD1 covers 8 bases. This CDR3 is built from 15 residues. Germline-derived CDR1 and CDR2 are MNHNS and SASEGT. Trimming removed 8 bases from V and 3 bases from J; junction bases left unmatched: 12. DNA for the CDR3: TGTGCCAGCCAATCCCCTGACAGGGGACACTACGAGCAGTACGTC. It translates to CASQSPDRGHYEQYV.